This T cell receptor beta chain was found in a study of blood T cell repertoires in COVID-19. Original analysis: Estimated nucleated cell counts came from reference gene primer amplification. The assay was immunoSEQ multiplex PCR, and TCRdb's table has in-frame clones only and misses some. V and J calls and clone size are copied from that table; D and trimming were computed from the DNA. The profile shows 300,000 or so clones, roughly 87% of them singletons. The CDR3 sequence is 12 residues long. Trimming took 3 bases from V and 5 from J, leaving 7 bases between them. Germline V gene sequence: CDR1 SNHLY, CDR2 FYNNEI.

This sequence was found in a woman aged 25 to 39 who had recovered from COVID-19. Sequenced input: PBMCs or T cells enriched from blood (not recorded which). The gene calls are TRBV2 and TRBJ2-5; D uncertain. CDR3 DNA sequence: TGTGCCAGCAGTGACTGGCCGGAGACCCAGTACTTC. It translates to CASSDWPETQYF.